This T cell receptor (beta chain) was captured by sequencing in a study of blood T cell repertoires in COVID-19. Study-wide context: The cDNA or gDNA used as material had been derived from T cells, B-cell-depleted T cells, or PBMCs.

Germline-derived CDR1 and CDR2 are MNHNY and SVGAGI (reference sequence). This CDR3 is 14 amino acids long. V lost 10 bases and J lost 2, with 17 bases in between. The authors' processing: Estimation of nucleated cell counts was performed using reference gene primer amplification. Assay used: immunoSEQ multiplex PCR; TCRdb lists only in-frame clones, some missing. The V and J calls and clone size are taken from that table; D and trimming were inferred from the DNA. The sample yields some 300,000 clones, around 89% seen once. The V gene is TRBV6-6, the J gene TRBJ1-2; D is uncertain. The TCR was taken from a woman in her 30s who had recovered from COVID-19. The specimen sequenced was peripheral blood. The CDR3 loop reads CATALEGGNYGYTF. DNA for the CDR3: TGTGCCACGGCCCTTGAGGGAGGGAACTATGGCTACACCTTC.